The T cell receptor beta chain under discussion was sequenced for a study of response to subunit inactivated influenza vaccine. This CDR3 region has 14 residues. Germline CDR1 MNHEY, CDR2 SVGEGT. Trimming pared 2 bases from V and 8 bases from J, leaving 10 bases between. TCRdb analysed the RT-PCR reads with MiXCR anew, one entry per CDR3 protein. The sample includes a few hundred thousand distinct CDR3 sequences, 9.5% to 12% of them seen just once. General study findings and limits: It was the authors' suggestion that each seasonal influenza vaccination recruits few new T cells.

There are a few counts of this clonotype. What it binds is not known. This specimen consisted of PBMCs from blood, obtained roughly 46 days after vaccination. The sequence was collected from a man aged 50-60 years who received an inactivated influenza vaccine. The V and J genes are TRBV6-2 or TRBV6-3 and TRBJ2-6; D gene unclear. CDR3 sequence reads: CASSYGSVPNVLTF. CDR3 sequence (DNA): TGTGCCAGCAGTTACGGGTCAGTTCCCAACGTCCTGACTTTC.